This T cell receptor (beta chain) was captured by sequencing in a study of blood T cells in healthy people across ages. Concerning this clonotype itself: Its specificity is not known.

Primers used in a second PCR of roughly 6 to 11 cycles were a sample-barcoded 5' primer and a J-beta primer mix. Each sample yielded at least 2.5 million CDR3-containing paired-end reads. One entry per CDR3 protein results from TCRdb running MiXCR on the 5' RACE reads. The table lists about 650,000 distinct CDR3 sequences, roughly 32% of them singletons. Study-level results: It was not known whether donors were CMV positive (a possible confounder of expanded clonotype changes).

Sequencing input: blood. The sequence was obtained from a woman older than 75 in good health.

The CDR3 DNA reads TGCAGTGCCGGAGGAGGGCGGACCTACGAGCAGTACTTC. Encoded protein: CSAGGGRTYEQYF. The chain is built from TRBV20-1 and TRBJ2-4; weak D call: TRBD2 (6 bases). The DNA matches TRBJ2-7 better at its end, which makes the J call doubtful. Germline V CDR1 and CDR2: DFQATT, SNEGSKA (reference sequence). CDR3 size: 13 residues.